These 28 T cell receptor beta chains originate from one sample sequenced in a study of T cell responses to AZD1222 COVID-19 vaccine. TCRdb's copy holds only in-frame clones and misses some; the assay was immunoSEQ multiplex PCR. The sample shows roughly 150,000 clones, around 89% of them seen only once. Specimen: peripheral blood, collected on day 0 of AZD1222 vaccination. The receptor set was obtained from an adult in good health.

The V gene is TRBV20-1, the J gene TRBJ1-1, with D perhaps TRBD1 (5 bases). Germline V gives CDR1 DFQATT, CDR2 SNEGSKA (reference sequence). The germline V and J ends were trimmed by 4 bases and 6 bases, with 9 bases remaining between them. The CDR3 sequence is 11 residues long. This CDR3 reads CSAKPGPEAFF. The CDR3 DNA follows: TGCAGTGCTAAACCGGGGCCTGAAGCTTTCTTT.

CDR3 amino acids: CASSQRGPQVAQYF. The CDR3 DNA follows: TGTGCCAGCAGCCAAAGGGGCCCCCAGGTGGCCCAGTACTTC. The V gene is TRBV3-1 (or the pseudogene TRBV3-2), the J gene TRBJ2-5, with D possibly being TRBD1 (5 bases). The V end lost 2 bases, the J end lost 9 bases, and 16 bases lay between the germline ends. The CDR3 loop spans 14 amino acids. Germline CDR1 is LGHDT and CDR2 is YNNKEL (reference sequence).

The chain carries TRBV18 and TRBJ1-4, with TRBD1 identical over 9 bases. V was clipped by 3 bases and J by 9 bases; unmatched bases: 8. The CDR3 extends over 15 amino acids. Germline-derived CDR1 and CDR2 are KGHSH and LQKENI. CDR3 sequence (DNA): TGTGCCAGCTCACCTCCGGGACAGGGCACGAAAAAACTGTTTTTT. Protein sequence: CASSPPGQGTKKLFF.

V usage is TRBV18 and J usage is TRBJ1-3, with D possibly being TRBD1 (6 bases). Trimming cost V 4 bases and J 0 bases, with 13 bases left between them. Looked up from germline, CDR1 is KGHSH and CDR2 is LQKENI. CDR3 size: 16 residues. Written as DNA, the CDR3 is TGTGCCAGCTCACTATTGGACAGACTCTCTGGAAACACCATATATTTT. Residues: CASSLLDRLSGNTIYF.

The J gene is TRBJ2-7, the V gene TRBV18, with a possible D match to TRBD2 (6 bases). V lost 5 bases and J 0 bases, leaving 17 bases between the germline ends. Germline-derived CDR1 and CDR2 are KGHSH and LQKENI. The CDR3 is made up of 16 amino acids. This chain's CDR3 is CASSTTWAGLSYEQYF. The DNA of the CDR3 is TGTGCCAGCTCAACCACCTGGGCGGGGCTCTCCTACGAGCAGTACTTC.

This sequence joins TRBV10-3 and TRBJ1-2; TRBD1 is a possible D gene (6 bases). This CDR3 comprises 15 residues. From germline, CDR1 is ENHRY and CDR2 SYGVKD. V was pared by 0 bases and J by 5 bases, with 13 bases between. CDR3 in amino acids: CAISESRGSHYGYTF. The DNA for the CDR3 is TGTGCCATCAGTGAGTCGAGGGGGTCCCATTATGGCTACACCTTC.

J is TRBJ1-2 and V is TRBV2; D possibly corresponds to TRBD1 (6 bases). Trimming stripped 7 bases from V and 2 bases from J, with 17 bases between. The CDR3 contains 15 residues. Germline V gene lookup returns CDR1 SNHLY and CDR2 FYNNEI. This CDR3 reads CASNLRDTPNYGYTF. In DNA, the CDR3 is TGTGCCAGCAACCTCCGGGACACCCCCAACTATGGCTACACCTTC.

The chain couples TRBV6-2 or TRBV6-3 to TRBJ2-2; the D is unclear. This CDR3 region has 14 residues. Germline-derived CDR1 and CDR2 are MNHEY and SVGEGT. V dropped 3 bases and J dropped 2 bases, with 7 bases sitting between them. CDR3 DNA sequence: TGTGCCAGCAGTTATCGGTATAACACCGGGGAGCTGTTTTTT. This codes for CASSYRYNTGELFF.

The chain carries TRBV10-3 and TRBJ2-1, with 9 bases lining up with TRBD2. Germline V lookup: CDR1 ENHRY, CDR2 SYGVKD. The CDR3 is made up of 15 amino acids. V shed 6 bases, J shed 4 bases, and the junction held 7 bases outside the gene matches. The CDR3 region has the DNA TGTGCCATCAGCGCGTCTAGCGGGACATACAATGAGCAGTTCTTC. Translated: CAISASSGTYNEQFF.

The chain links TRBV5-1 to TRBJ1-2; D is ambiguous. Germline V gene data show CDR1 as SGHRS and CDR2 as YFSETQ. Trimming took off 0 bases at V and 3 bases at J, with 12 bases between the two ends. The CDR3 totals 15 residues. Written as DNA, the CDR3 is TGCGCCAGCAGCTTGGACATCTCTACGTACTATGGCTACACCTTC. Protein: CASSLDISTYYGYTF.

The rearrangement joins TRBV27 to TRBJ2-7; D is perhaps TRBD1 (6 bases). The CDR3 sequence is 15 residues long. Germline V CDR1 and CDR2: MNHEY, SMNVEV (reference sequence). Trimming stripped 10 bases from V and 0 bases from J, with 19 bases between. CDR3 coding DNA: TGTGCCACCGCGACCCGAAGGGGGAGCTCCTACGAGCAGTACTTC. Its translation: CATATRRGSSYEQYF.

The rearrangement uses TRBV18 and TRBJ1-1; D uncertain. Germline values: CDR1 KGHSH, CDR2 LQKENI. The CDR3 is made up of 13 amino acids. V lost 2 bases to trimming and J lost 1 base, with 5 bases between them. CDR3 sequence reads: CASSPGGNTEAFF. CDR3 sequence (DNA): TGTGCCAGCTCACCAGGAGGGAACACTGAAGCTTTCTTT.

The gene calls are TRBV28 and TRBJ2-5, with D maybe TRBD2 (6 bases). The V and J ends lost 5 bases and 5 bases respectively, with 18 bases between them. CDR3 length: 15 residues. Per germline, CDR1 MDHEN and CDR2 SYDVKM. The CDR3 loop is CASSPPRGGVETQYF. The CDR3 region has the DNA TGTGCCAGCAGTCCACCTAGGGGAGGAGTGGAGACCCAGTACTTC.

The CDR3 is CASSQDPGTYTGELFF. In DNA, the CDR3 is TGCGCCAGCAGCCAAGATCCAGGGACATACACCGGGGAGCTGTTTTTT. The gene calls are TRBV4-1 and TRBJ2-2, with a weak D call TRBD1 (6 bases). V lost 0 bases and J lost 3, with 11 bases in between. This CDR3 region has 16 residues. CDR1 is MGHRA, CDR2 YSYEKL, per germline.

The V gene is TRBV18, the J gene TRBJ2-1; D remains ambiguous. The length of the CDR3 is 15 residues. The germline V and J ends were trimmed by 8 bases and 7 bases, with 21 bases remaining between them. Germline V gives CDR1 KGHSH, CDR2 LQKENI. CDR3 in DNA: TGTGCCAGCGCGAGCCCTGCCAGGATTCAGAATGAGCAGTTCTTC. Translation gives CASASPARIQNEQFF.

The chain recombines TRBV7-8 with TRBJ2-2; D remains ambiguous. V lost 1 base and J lost 0, with 3 bases in between. This CDR3 spans 14 amino acids. From germline, CDR1 is SGHVS and CDR2 FQNEAQ. Here the CDR3 DNA reads TGTGCCAGCAGCTTAGGGGCGAACACCGGGGAGCTGTTTTTT. Amino acid sequence: CASSLGANTGELFF. Full variable domain (outside the CDR3, taken from reference TRBV7-8 and TRBJ2-2): GAGVSQSPRYKVAKRGQDVALRCDPISGHVSLFWYQQALGQGPEFLTYFQNEAQLDKSGLPSDRFFAERPEGSVSTLKIQRTQQEDSAVYLCASSLGANTGELFFGEGSRLTVL.

The chain combines TRBV27 with TRBJ2-3; D uncertain. Germline loops: CDR1 MNHEY, CDR2 SMNVEV (reference sequence). Between the trimmed V and J ends, which lost 3 bases and 2 bases, there was a span of 6 bases. This CDR3 region has 13 residues. The CDR3 spells CASSFSPTDTQYF. The CDR3 region has the DNA TGTGCCAGCAGTTTCTCGCCCACAGATACGCAGTATTTT.

The chain joins TRBV19 to TRBJ2-7; D is ambiguous. Germline loops: CDR1 LNHDA, CDR2 SQIVND (reference sequence). Trimming took off 6 bases at V and 2 bases at J, with 11 bases between the two ends. The CDR3 consists of 13 residues. The CDR3 nucleotides read TGTGCCAGTAGGGCCCGGGCTACCTACGAGCAGTACTTC. It is translated as CASRARATYEQYF.

The CDR3 loop is CATGRDRGAFF. CDR3 in DNA: TGTGCCACCGGCCGGGACAGGGGAGCTTTCTTT. This chain links TRBV6-5 with TRBJ1-1; 10 bases fit TRBD1. The CDR3 is 11 residues long. J gave up 10 bases and V 10 bases, and 6 bases lay outside the gene matches. Germline loops: CDR1 MNHEY, CDR2 SVGAGI.

V usage is TRBV7-9 and J usage is TRBJ2-1, with unresolved D. Germline V gene sequence: CDR1 SEHNR, CDR2 FQNEAQ (reference sequence). Trimming stripped 5 bases from V and 14 bases from J, with 13 bases between. The CDR3 has 11 residues. This CDR3 reads CASSSQTSKFF. DNA for the CDR3: TGTGCCAGCAGCAGTCAAACTTCTAAGTTCTTC.

The chain has TRBV5-4 and TRBJ2-7, with 8 nucleotides matching TRBD1. The trim removed 4 bases at V and 5 bases at J, leaving 8 bases unmatched. The CDR3 extends over 14 amino acids. Germline CDR1 and CDR2: SGHNT and YYREEE (reference sequence). The CDR3 loop reads CASSLWTGKNEQYF. CDR3 bases: TGTGCCAGCAGCCTATGGACAGGGAAAAACGAGCAGTACTTC.

The chain recombines TRBV7-9 with TRBJ2-1; D is possibly TRBD1 (6 bases). Germline CDR1 reads SEHNR; CDR2 reads FQNEAQ (reference sequence). The germline V and J ends were trimmed by 7 bases and 10 bases, with 17 bases remaining between them. The CDR3 is 13 amino acids. The CDR3 nucleotides read TGTGCCAGCACCTTGATTGTCGGACAGGAGCAGTTCTTC. Its translation: CASTLIVGQEQFF.

The chain joins TRBV11-2 to TRBJ2-3, with 13 positions matching TRBD2. The germline V gene has CDR1 SGHAT and CDR2 FQNNGV. This CDR3 is built from 14 residues. Germline trimming cut 5 bases from V and 14 bases from J; bases unmatched to any gene: 10. This CDR3 reads CASSPGTSGVFPYF. Here the CDR3 DNA reads TGTGCCAGCAGCCCAGGGACTAGCGGGGTGTTTCCGTATTTT.

The rearrangement links TRBV6-5 to TRBJ2-7; unclear D gene. CDR3 length: 14 amino acids. The V gene lost 0 bases and the J gene lost 2 bases, with 8 bases spanning the gap. Looked up from germline, CDR1 is MNHEY and CDR2 is SVGAGI. In DNA, the CDR3 is TGTGCCAGCAGTTACTCGAGGCAGGCCTACGAGCAGTACTTC. Translation gives CASSYSRQAYEQYF.

This rearrangement joins TRBV5-1 to TRBJ1-2; no firm D call. The germline V gene has CDR1 SGHRS and CDR2 YFSETQ. V lost 0 bases and J lost 5, with 11 bases in between. The CDR3 extends over 14 amino acids. CDR3 nucleotide sequence: TGCGCCAGCAGCTTGGATGACGGGGTTTATGGCTACACCTTC. It codes for CASSLDDGVYGYTF.

CDR3 sequence: CASSPQGLEQYF. CDR3 DNA: TGTGCCAGCAGTCCACAGGGTCTCGAGCAGTACTTC. V usage is TRBV14 and J usage is TRBJ2-7; perhaps TRBD1 as D (6 bases). Trimming stripped 6 bases from V and 6 bases from J, with 12 bases between. Germline loops: CDR1 SGHDN, CDR2 FVKESK. The CDR3 contains 12 residues. The variable domain in full, with the rest retrieved from reference TRBV14 and TRBJ2-7, is EAGVTQFPSHSVIEKGQTVTLRCDPISGHDNLYWYRRVMGKEIKFLLHFVKESKQDESGMPNNRFLAERTGGTYSTLKVQPAELEDSGVYFCASSPQGLEQYFGPGTRLTVT.

J is TRBJ1-2 and V is TRBV19; D perhaps matches TRBD1 (5 bases). The ends were cut back, 3 bases at V and 0 bases at J, with 8 bases in the middle. There are 14 residues in the CDR3. Germline CDR1 LNHDA, CDR2 SQIVND (reference sequence). The CDR3 region has the DNA TGTGCCAGTAGTATTCCAGGGTCTAACTATGGCTACACCTTC. As protein: CASSIPGSNYGYTF.

J is TRBJ2-3 and V is TRBV30, with 10 bases aligning to TRBD2. Germline V gives CDR1 GTSNPN, CDR2 SVGIG (reference sequence). This CDR3 has 16 residues. V was clipped by 2 bases and J by 0 bases; unmatched bases: 5. CDR3 protein: CAWSPGLAVSTDTQYF. For the CDR3, the DNA is TGTGCCTGGAGTCCAGGACTAGCGGTCAGCACAGATACGCAGTATTTT.